Presented here are 17 T cell receptor beta chains from one specimen sequenced in a study of blood T cells in healthy people across ages. Sample-barcoded 5' priming and a J-beta primer mix drove a second PCR of roughly 6 to 12 cycles. TCRdb processed the 5' RACE reads anew with MiXCR; each CDR3 protein has one entry. The top ten clones hold 7.7% of a sample with around 1.7 million distinct CDR3 sequences, approximately 30% of them seen once. The specimen was blood. The receptors derive from a woman in her twenties or thirties in good health.

The rearrangement joins TRBV12-3 or TRBV12-4 to TRBJ1-2; D is perhaps TRBD1 (5 bases). Between the trimmed V and J ends, which lost 7 bases and 2 bases, there was a span of 17 bases. This CDR3 has 15 residues. The CDR3 sequence: CASNPTRGGNYGYTF. The CDR3 nucleotides are TGTGCCAGCAATCCGACCCGCGGGGGAAACTATGGCTACACCTTC.

This clonotype was seen more than once but under ten times. The chain uses TRBV7-9 and TRBJ2-5; no reliable D call. The CDR3 is 13 amino acids. The germline V gene has CDR1 SEHNR and CDR2 FQNEAQ (reference sequence). Trimming removed 5 bases at V and 11 bases at J, with 18 bases between. The CDR3 region is CASSPRAGLGQYF. Written as DNA, the CDR3 is TGTGCCAGCAGCCCTAGGGCCGGTCTAGGGCAGTACTTC.

The chain has TRBV24-1 and TRBJ2-4; D may be TRBD2 (5 bases). The CDR3 loop spans 13 amino acids. The germline V gene has CDR1 KGHDR and CDR2 SFDVKD. V dropped 1 base and J dropped 13 bases, with 13 bases sitting between them. The CDR3 region is CATSDFGNNEQYF. In DNA form, the CDR3 reads TGTGCCACCAGTGATTTCGGGAACAATGAGCAGTACTTC.

About this clonotype: The germline gene is not matched at one end of the junction; a read error may be the cause. The chain carries TRBV3-1 and TRBJ2-7, with D unclear. The CDR3 spans 13 residues. Germline V gene data show CDR1 as LGHDT and CDR2 as YNNKEL (reference sequence). In DNA form, the CDR3 reads TGTGCCAGCAGCCAAGATACCGGTCTCGAGCGGTACTTC. Protein: CASSQDTGLERYF.

The rearrangement links TRBV7-2 to TRBJ2-4; D is unclear. V was clipped by 0 bases and J by 7 bases, with 13 bases between them. The germline V gene encodes CDR1 SGHTA and CDR2 FQGNSA. The CDR3 extends over 15 amino acids. DNA for the CDR3: TGTGCCAGCAGCTTAGCCCTGTCGAGTTCGAACATTCAGTACTTC. Its protein product is CASSLALSSSNIQYF.

This chain connects TRBV7-2 to TRBJ1-1; D is possibly TRBD1 (5 bases). Germline assignment: CDR1 SGHTA and CDR2 FQGNSA. This CDR3 is 14 amino acids long. The V end was cut by 5 bases, the J end by 3 bases, with 13 bases between. The CDR3 reads CASSLSPGYTEAFF. The CDR3 region has the DNA TGTGCCAGCAGCCTAAGCCCAGGGTACACTGAAGCTTTCTTT.

The V call is TRBV4-1, the J call TRBJ2-3; 10 bases fit TRBD2. After removal of 3 bases from V and 0 bases from J, the junction contained 9 bases not matched to a gene. Germline V gene lookup returns CDR1 MGHRA and CDR2 YSYEKL. The CDR3 covers 18 residues. Here the CDR3 reads CASSQSLAGKTSTDTQYF. As DNA, the CDR3 is TGCGCCAGCAGCCAGTCACTAGCGGGGAAAACTAGCACAGATACGCAGTATTTT.

The CDR3 protein is CASSQEGQGQPQHF. Here the CDR3 DNA reads TGCGCCAGCAGCCAAGAGGGGCAGGGTCAGCCCCAGCATTTT. The V gene is TRBV4-1, the J gene TRBJ1-5; D possibly corresponds to TRBD1 (5 bases). Trimming pared 0 bases from V and 6 bases from J, leaving 9 bases between. The germline gives CDR1 MGHRA, CDR2 YSYEKL. This CDR3 is 14 amino acids long.

The chain is built from TRBV30 and TRBJ2-2; TRBD2 might be the D (6 bases). The CDR3 contains 13 residues. Trimming left V 3 bases short and J 8 bases short, with 13 bases between. CDR1 is GTSNPN, CDR2 SVGIG, per germline (reference sequence). Here the CDR3 reads CAWRNQLAGELFF. CDR3 coding DNA: TGTGCCTGGAGGAACCAACTAGCAGGGGAGCTGTTTTTT.

This chain joins TRBV12-3 or TRBV12-4 and TRBJ2-1, with TRBD1 identical over 10 bases. The CDR3 has 15 residues. Germline trimming cut 6 bases from V and 6 bases from J; bases unmatched to any gene: 8. CDR3 sequence (DNA): TGTGCCAGCAGCCGTAGACAGGGGGCTGGCAATGAGCAGTTCTTC. This sequence encodes CASSRRQGAGNEQFF.

The chain joins TRBV4-3 to TRBJ2-3; 7 nucleotides line up with TRBD2. This CDR3 region has 17 residues. Germline V gene sequence: CDR1 LGHNA, CDR2 YSLEER. Trimming at V came to 2 bases and at J to 4 bases, leaving 12 bases not matched to a gene. In DNA, the CDR3 is TGCGCCAGCAGCCAAACGAAGGGCGGGAGTGGGGCAGATACGCAGTATTTT. Translation gives CASSQTKGGSGADTQYF.

This clonotype was found once. The chain employs TRBV5-1 and TRBJ2-6; D call uncertain. CDR1 and CDR2 (germline): SGHRS, YFSETQ. The CDR3 spans 16 residues. The V end was cut by 4 bases, the J end by 0 bases, with 11 bases between. The CDR3 loop is CASSPPKVSGANVLTF. The CDR3 DNA sequence: TGCGCCAGCAGCCCTCCTAAGGTCTCTGGGGCCAACGTCCTGACTTTC.

The chain uses TRBV10-3 and TRBJ2-3; TRBD2 is a possible D gene (6 bases). From germline, CDR1 is ENHRY and CDR2 SYGVKD. Trimming removed 6 bases at V and 14 bases at J, with 24 bases between. The CDR3 contains 14 residues. In DNA, the CDR3 is TGTGCCATCAGAGACGAATTTACCGGGAGAGGGACGTATTTT. It yields the protein CAIRDEFTGRGTYF.

The chain carries TRBV7-2 and TRBJ2-3, with 9 bases matching TRBD1. J lost 2 bases, V lost 4 bases, and 4 bases had no gene match. The germline gives CDR1 SGHTA, CDR2 FQGNSA. The CDR3 has 15 amino acids. This CDR3 is CASSSGQGHTDTQYF. For the CDR3, the DNA is TGTGCCAGCAGCTCGGGACAGGGCCACACAGATACGCAGTATTTT.

V usage is TRBV10-3 and J usage is TRBJ2-1, with 7 bases identical to TRBD2. This CDR3 is built from 13 residues. Germline CDR1 ENHRY, CDR2 SYGVKD. V gave up 3 bases and J gave up 7 bases; unmatched junction bases: 3. This CDR3 is CAISDQAGNEQFF. DNA of the CDR3: TGTGCCATCAGTGATCAAGCGGGGAATGAGCAGTTCTTC.

This clonotype turned up a few times. The V call is TRBV7-9, the J call TRBJ2-1, with D maybe TRBD2 (5 bases). Trimming removed 0 bases from V and 7 bases from J, with 13 bases in between. CDR3 length: 15 amino acids. Germline assignment: CDR1 SEHNR and CDR2 FQNEAQ (reference sequence). The CDR3 region is CASSLAGVNPNEQFF. The CDR3 nucleotides are TGTGCCAGCAGCTTAGCGGGAGTAAATCCTAATGAGCAGTTCTTC.

This clonotype was picked up a small number of times. The V call is TRBV7-2, the J call TRBJ2-3; D remains unclear. Trimming removed 5 bases from V and 6 bases from J, with 12 bases in between. Per the germline V gene, CDR1 is SGHTA and CDR2 is FQGNSA. This CDR3 region has 13 residues. As DNA, the CDR3 is TGTGCCAGCAGCCCCTTAGTGGGTGATACGCAGTATTTT. Residues: CASSPLVGDTQYF.